This T cell receptor beta chain was retrieved from a study of blood T cell repertoires in COVID-19 (dated by TCRdb to the early 2020s). For the study in its entirety: Samples covering the acute and convalescent phases of COVID-19 were provided by collaborators in the United States, Italy and Spain. The prospective study material was composed of cDNA or gDNA derived from T cells, B-cell-depleted T cells, or PBMCs. Deeply sampled blood TCRbeta repertoires from subjects exposed to, actively infected with, or recovered from COVID-19 were included in the dataset. The repertoires were released in a freely available public database meant as a resource for research on the immune response to SARS-CoV-2. The samples were drawn from the first 160 participants of the ongoing ImmuneRACE study and from under 1,500 subjects provided by 6 global collaborators. Sample metadata almost always included a de-identified subject ID, COVID-19 status, age in years and sex. HLA class I and class II types, where available, came from metadata supplied by the sample provider rather than from assay-based typing. What the work shows at the level of the full study, not this receptor alone: The amount of clinical and demographic metadata varied by source and participant and was provided uncurated.

The collaborating institutions used their own protocols to collect whole blood in K2EDTA tubes. For TCRbeta analysis, collaborator samples were shipped as frozen whole blood, as isolated PBMCs, or as DNA extracted from either sample type. TCRbeta CDR3 regions were amplified from genomic DNA using the immunoSEQ Assay, a bias-controlled multiplex PCR. The authors' analysis ran thus. Within the assay, amplification of reference gene primers was used to estimate how many nucleated cells each sample contained. To quantify the absolute abundance of each unique TCRbeta CDR3 rearrangement, sequence reads were collapsed and filtered. For each sample, productive Simpson clonality was calculated by taking the square root of Simpson's diversity index across productive rearrangements. TCRdb re-hosts the immuneACCESS table, in-frame sequences only. Its copies lack some clones; in the studies checked, an unresolved V gene accounts for under half of them, and the cause for the rest is not known. V, J and clone size reflect that table, while D and trimming were determined from the DNA. Counted in this sample were 80,000 to 95,000 clones; 75% of them appeared once. Approximately 4.6% of the sample lies in the top ten.

Remarks on this clone: The target of this receptor is not known. The record has no base qualities; no much larger clone is one base away.

The CDR3 goes from the cysteine to the phenylalanine over 14 residues. The retained sequence is limited to the CDR3, 42 bases, with the frame set at the first base. From the germline V gene, CDR1 is SGHVS and CDR2 is FQNEAQ. The junction carries 12 bases between V and J, which are trimmed by 5 bases and 4 bases respectively. Sample: peripheral blood. This TCR derives from a woman aged 45-60 years with acute or convalescent COVID-19. The receptor chain draws on TRBV7-8 and TRBJ2-1, with the D gene uncertain. The sequenced DNA: TGTGCCAGCAGCCCCGACATTCCGTACAATGAGCAGTTCTTC. It translates as CASSPDIPYNEQFF.